This entry features one T cell receptor beta chain sequence. The data stem from a study of blood T cell repertoires in COVID-19. Study-level background: Samples taken during acute and convalescent COVID-19 were collected in the United States, Italy and Spain. PBMCs, B-cell-depleted T cells, or T cells provided the cDNA or gDNA that made up the material.

Original processing notes: Amplified reference gene primers provided the basis for estimating nucleated cell counts. The assay was immunoSEQ multiplex PCR, and TCRdb's table has in-frame clones only and misses some. From that table come the V and J calls and clone size; the DNA was used to work out D and trimming. The top ten hold about 16% of the sample, which has approximately 46,000 clones, approximately 90% seen once. After removal of 5 bases from V and 4 bases from J, the junction contained 8 bases not matched to a gene. The germline gives CDR1 MNHEY, CDR2 SVGAGI. CDR3 length: 14 residues. The material sequenced was peripheral blood. The TCR comes from a man in his 70s with active COVID-19. J is TRBJ2-7 and V is TRBV6-5; TRBD1 agrees at 7 bases. CDR3 residues: CASSIDREEYEQYF. CDR3 sequence (DNA): TGTGCCAGCAGTATTGACAGGGAAGAGTACGAGCAGTACTTC.